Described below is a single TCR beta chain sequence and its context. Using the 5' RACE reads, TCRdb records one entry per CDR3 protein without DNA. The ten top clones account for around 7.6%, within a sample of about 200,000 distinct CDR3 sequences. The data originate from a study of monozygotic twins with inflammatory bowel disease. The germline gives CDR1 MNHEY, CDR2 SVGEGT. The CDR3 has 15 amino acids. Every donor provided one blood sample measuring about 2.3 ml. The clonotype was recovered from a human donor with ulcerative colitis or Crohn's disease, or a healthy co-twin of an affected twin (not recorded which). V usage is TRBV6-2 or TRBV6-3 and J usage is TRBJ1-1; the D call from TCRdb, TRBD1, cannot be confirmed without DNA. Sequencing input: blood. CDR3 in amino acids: CASKGDRTMNTEAFF.